A selection of T cell receptor beta chains follows, all from one sample in a study of T cells in Graves' hyperthyroidism and ophthalmopathy. TCRdb called the multiplex PCR reads again in MiXCR, with one record for every CDR3 protein. The sample carries 600,000 or so distinct CDR3 sequences, roughly 17% recorded once. The material sequenced was blood. The receptors derive from a young woman with Graves' hyperthyroidism. Each CDR3 is given with its conserved first and last residue. A D gene is named only where the DNA matches it firmly. The size field is filled for only some rows; it gives once, few, many or a size class.

abundance,d_gene,j_gene,v_gene,len,CDR3nt,CDR3aa
few,TRBD2,TRBJ2-4,TRBV6-1,14,TGTGCCAGCAGTGTAGCTAGCGGGAGCTACATTCAGTACTTC,CASSVASGSYIQYF
NA,NA,TRBJ2-5,TRBV10-2,14,TGCGCCAGCAGCGCCGGGACAAATGAAGAGACCCAGTACTTC,CASSAGTNEETQYF
few,TRBD1,TRBJ2-1,TRBV5-6,12,TGTGCCAGCAGCGAGGGACAGCATGAGCAGTTCTTC,CASSEGQHEQFF
NA,TRBD2,TRBJ2-2,TRBV12-3/TRBV12-4,20,TGTGCCAGCAGTTTAGCTCAGGGACTAGCGGGAGGGCCGAACACCGGGGAGCTGTTTTTT,CASSLAQGLAGGPNTGELFF
many,NA,TRBJ2-7,TRBV11-2,12,TGTGCCAGCAGCTCTAGATTAGGCGAGCAGTACTTC,CASSSRLGEQYF
NA,NA,TRBJ2-1,TRBV12-3/TRBV12-4,14,TGTGCCAGCAGTTTAAGCCCGGGGGGCGGTGAGCAGTTCTTC,CASSLSPGGGEQFF
NA,NA,TRBJ1-4,TRBV19,15,TGTGCCAGTGCGGATGTCAGTGCAACTAATGAAAAACTGTTTTTT,CASADVSATNEKLFF
NA,NA,TRBJ2-1,TRBV7-8,14,TGTGCCAGCAGCCGGGACACCGCATTGGAGGAGCAGTTCTTC,CASSRDTALEEQFF
NA,NA,TRBJ2-2,TRBV12-5,13,TGTGCTAGTGGTCAGGGGAACACCGGGGAGCTGTTTTTT,CASGQGNTGELFF
many,TRBD2,TRBJ2-3,TRBV3-1,18,TGTGCCAGCAGCCAAGATCGGGTTGTAGCGGGAGAGGCAGATACGCAGTATTTT,CASSQDRVVAGEADTQYF
few,TRBD2,TRBJ2-3,TRBV29-1,18,TGCAGCGTCGATTGGGGTAGCGGGAGGGCTAATAAGACAGATACGCAGTATTTT,CSVDWGSGRANKTDTQYF
few,NA,TRBJ1-6,TRBV6-5,14,TGTGCCAGCAGTTCGACAGCTGTTAATTCACCCCTCCACTTT,CASSSTAVNSPLHF
many,TRBD1,TRBJ2-7,TRBV28,19,TGTGCCAGCAGTTTTTCTTTGTCTACTGACAGGGTAAGCTCCTACGAGCAGTACTTC,CASSFSLSTDRVSSYEQYF
many,NA,TRBJ2-2,TRBV3-1,13,TGTGCCAGCGTGCGGGCGGGGACCGGGGAGCTGTTTTTT,CASVRAGTGELFF
NA,NA,TRBJ1-4,TRBV4-1,16,TGCGCCAGCAGCCAAATCCCCGGGGGGCTGGGGGAAAAACTGTTTTTT,CASSQIPGGLGEKLFF
NA,TRBD2,TRBJ2-1,TRBV28,14,TGTGCCAGCAACGGGAGCGGGAGAAGGAATGAGCAGTTCTTC,CASNGSGRRNEQFF
many,TRBD2,TRBJ2-7,TRBV7-2,13,TGTGCCAGCAGCTTAGGGCGGGAGGTTGAGCAGTACTTC,CASSLGREVEQYF
many,NA,TRBJ2-7,TRBV29-1,13,TGCAGCGTTGAAAAAGCGGTAGGGAACGAGCAGTACTTC,CSVEKAVGNEQYF
many,NA,TRBJ1-1,TRBV29-1,12,TGCAGCGCGAAAGGGGTGAACACTGAAGCTTTCTTT,CSAKGVNTEAFF
few,TRBD1,TRBJ2-1,TRBV28,12,TGTGCCAGCAGTCGGGACAGGGACGAGCAGTTCTTC,CASSRDRDEQFF
NA,TRBD1,TRBJ1-5,TRBV27,18,TGTGCCAGCAGTTTAACCCGGGACAGGGGTCATAGCAATCAGCCCCAGCATTTT,CASSLTRDRGHSNQPQHF
NA,TRBD1,TRBJ2-7,TRBV6-1,16,TGTGCCAGCAGTAGGGACAGGGGCTCGAGGGGCTACGAGCAGTACTTC,CASSRDRGSRGYEQYF